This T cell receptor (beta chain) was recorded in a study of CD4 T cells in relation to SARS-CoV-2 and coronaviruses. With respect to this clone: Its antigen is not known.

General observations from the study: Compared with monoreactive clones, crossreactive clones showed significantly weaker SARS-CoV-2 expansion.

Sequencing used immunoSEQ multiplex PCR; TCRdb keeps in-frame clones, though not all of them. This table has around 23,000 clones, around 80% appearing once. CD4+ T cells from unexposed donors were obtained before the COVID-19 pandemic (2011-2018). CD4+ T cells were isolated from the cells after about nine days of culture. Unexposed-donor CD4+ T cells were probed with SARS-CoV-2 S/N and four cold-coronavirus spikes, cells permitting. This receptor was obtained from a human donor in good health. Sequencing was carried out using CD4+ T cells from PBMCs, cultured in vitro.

The CDR3 DNA follows: TGTGCCAGCAGCTTATTGGCGCTAGCGGGAGCCTACAATGAGCAGTTCTTC. It translates to CASSLLALAGAYNEQFF. This sequence joins TRBV7-6 and TRBJ2-1; 10 bases fit TRBD2. Trimming took 2 bases from V and 2 from J; bases not matched to a gene: 6. CDR3 length equals 17 residues. Germline V CDR1 and CDR2: SGHVS, FNYEAQ.